The source of this T cell receptor (beta chain) is a study of early T cells in non-severe SARS-CoV-2 infection. About the study: Sequencing used unsorted whole-blood bulk RNA, so chains lack pairing. Broader study findings: Using VDJdb, the matching emphasized anti-spike CD8 responses while missing private and CD4 specificities.

Individual cDNA molecules carried attached unique molecular identifiers. TCRdb fed the 5' RACE reads into MiXCR, producing one record per CDR3 protein. Of about 75,000 distinct CDR3 sequences in the sample, approximately 10% were seen once. J lost 3 bases, V lost 3 bases, and 5 bases had no gene match. There are 15 residues in the CDR3. The germline V gene encodes CDR1 SQVTM and CDR2 ANQGSEA. This clonotype has ten or more counts. The antigen remains unidentified. The TCR was taken from an adult who was a healthcare worker with PCR-confirmed SARS-CoV-2 infection or an uninfected control (not recorded which). This material consisted of whole blood, taken at baseline. The gene calls are TRBV29-1 and TRBJ2-1; 10 bases are shared with TRBD2. In DNA, the CDR3 is TGCAGCGTTGAGGAAGTAGCGGGGGGCTACAATGAGCAGTTCTTC. Translation: CSVEEVAGGYNEQFF.